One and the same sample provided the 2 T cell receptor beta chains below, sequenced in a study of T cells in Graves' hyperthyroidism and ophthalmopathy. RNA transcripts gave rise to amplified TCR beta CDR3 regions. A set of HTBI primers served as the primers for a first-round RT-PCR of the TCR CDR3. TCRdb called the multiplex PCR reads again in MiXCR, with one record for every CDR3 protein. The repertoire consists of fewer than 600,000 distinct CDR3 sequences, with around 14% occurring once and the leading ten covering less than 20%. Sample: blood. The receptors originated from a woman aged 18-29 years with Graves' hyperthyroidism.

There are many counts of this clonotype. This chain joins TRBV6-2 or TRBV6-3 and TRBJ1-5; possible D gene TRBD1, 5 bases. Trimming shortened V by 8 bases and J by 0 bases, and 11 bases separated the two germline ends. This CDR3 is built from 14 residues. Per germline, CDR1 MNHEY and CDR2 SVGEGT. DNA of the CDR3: TGTGCCAGCGGGGGACCTTATAGCAATCAGCCCCAGCATTTT. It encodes CASGGPYSNQPQHF.

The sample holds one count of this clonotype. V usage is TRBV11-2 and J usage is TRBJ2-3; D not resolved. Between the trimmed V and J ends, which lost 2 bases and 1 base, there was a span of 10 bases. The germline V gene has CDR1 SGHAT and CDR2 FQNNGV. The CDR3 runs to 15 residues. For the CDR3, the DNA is TGTGCCAGCAGCTTAAAGGGTCAGGGCACAGATACGCAGTATTTT. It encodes CASSLKGQGTDTQYF.